This TCR beta chain was obtained from a study of chronic HIV infection and antiretroviral therapy. TCRdb passed the 5' RACE reads through MiXCR, listing each CDR3 protein once. The table shows 40,000 to 60,000 distinct CDR3 sequences, with about a fifth occurring only once. The sample consisted of peripheral blood. The TCR was taken from an adult who had HIV and had not received antiretroviral therapy, or was an uninfected healthy control (not recorded which).

CDR3 nucleotide sequence: TGTGCCAGCACCCAGTGGGTTGATACGCAGTATTTT. Protein: CASTQWVDTQYF. The J gene is TRBJ2-3, the V gene TRBV6-6, with D uncertain. CDR1 and CDR2 (germline): MNHNY, SVGAGI (reference sequence). V was pared by 7 bases and J by 6 bases, with 11 bases between. The CDR3 spans 12 residues.